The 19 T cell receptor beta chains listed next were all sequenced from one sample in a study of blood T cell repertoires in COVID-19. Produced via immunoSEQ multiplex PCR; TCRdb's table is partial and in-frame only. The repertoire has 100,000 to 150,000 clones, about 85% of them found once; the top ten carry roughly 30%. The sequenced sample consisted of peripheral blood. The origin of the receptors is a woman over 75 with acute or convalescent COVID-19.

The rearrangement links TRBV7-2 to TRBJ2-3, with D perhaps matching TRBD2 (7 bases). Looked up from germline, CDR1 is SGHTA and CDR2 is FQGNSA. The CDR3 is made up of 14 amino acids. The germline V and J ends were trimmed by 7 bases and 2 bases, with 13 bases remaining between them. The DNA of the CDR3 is TGTGCCAGCACCCGGGGGGCCGTCACAGATACGCAGTATTTT. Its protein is CASTRGAVTDTQYF.

The CDR3 loop is CSVKGGQGIYEQYF. CDR3 in DNA: TGCAGCGTGAAAGGGGGACAGGGGATCTACGAGCAGTACTTC. The chain recombines TRBV29-1 with TRBJ2-7; 10 bases are shared with TRBD1. The trim removed 6 bases at V and 3 bases at J, leaving 8 bases unmatched. Germline values: CDR1 SQVTM, CDR2 ANQGSEA. This CDR3 has 14 amino acids.

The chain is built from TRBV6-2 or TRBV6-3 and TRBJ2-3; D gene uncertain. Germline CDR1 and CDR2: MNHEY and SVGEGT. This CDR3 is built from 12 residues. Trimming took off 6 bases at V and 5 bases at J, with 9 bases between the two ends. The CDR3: CASSTAGDTQYF. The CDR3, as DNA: TGTGCCAGCAGCACAGCCGGAGATACGCAGTATTTT.

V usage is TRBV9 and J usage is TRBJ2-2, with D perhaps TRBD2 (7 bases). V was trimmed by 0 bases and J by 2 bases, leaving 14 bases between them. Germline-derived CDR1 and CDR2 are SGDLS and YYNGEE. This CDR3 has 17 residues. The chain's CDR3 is CASSVAPGGGNTGELFF. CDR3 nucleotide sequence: TGTGCCAGCAGCGTAGCTCCGGGGGGCGGTAACACCGGGGAGCTGTTTTTT.

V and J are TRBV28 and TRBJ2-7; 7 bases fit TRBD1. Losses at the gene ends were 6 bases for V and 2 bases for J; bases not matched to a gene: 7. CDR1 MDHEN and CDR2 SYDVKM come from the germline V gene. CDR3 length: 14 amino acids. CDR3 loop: CASSTYRGTYEQYV. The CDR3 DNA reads TGTGCCAGCAGCACTTACAGGGGCACCTACGAGCAGTACGTC.

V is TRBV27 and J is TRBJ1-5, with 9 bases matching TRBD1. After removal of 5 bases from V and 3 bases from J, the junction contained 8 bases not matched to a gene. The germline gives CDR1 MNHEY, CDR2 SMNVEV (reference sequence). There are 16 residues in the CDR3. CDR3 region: CASSPGTGWNNQPQHF. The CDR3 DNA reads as TGTGCCAGCAGTCCTGGGACAGGGTGGAACAATCAGCCCCAGCATTTT.

As DNA, the CDR3 is TGTGCCAGCAGTTTCATAGGGGAACCGACTAATGAAAAACTGTTTTTT. This codes for CASSFIGEPTNEKLFF. V usage is TRBV28 and J usage is TRBJ1-4; TRBD1 might be the D (5 bases). CDR1 and CDR2 (germline): MDHEN, SYDVKM. The CDR3 runs 16 residues. V lost 3 bases and J 2 bases, leaving 13 bases between the germline ends.

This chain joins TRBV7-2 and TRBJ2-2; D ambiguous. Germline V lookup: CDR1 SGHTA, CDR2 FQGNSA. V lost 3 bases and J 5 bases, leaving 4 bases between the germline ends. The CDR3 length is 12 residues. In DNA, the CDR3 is TGTGCCAGCAGCTTGCGGACCGGGGAGCTGTTTTTT. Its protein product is CASSLRTGELFF.

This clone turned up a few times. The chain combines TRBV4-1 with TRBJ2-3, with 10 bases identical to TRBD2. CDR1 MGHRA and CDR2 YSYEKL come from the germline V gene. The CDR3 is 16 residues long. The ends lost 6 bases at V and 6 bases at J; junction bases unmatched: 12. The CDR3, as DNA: TGCGCCAGCAGTCACGGTAGCGGGGGGTTCTCCGATACGCAGTATTTT. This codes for CASSHGSGGFSDTQYF.

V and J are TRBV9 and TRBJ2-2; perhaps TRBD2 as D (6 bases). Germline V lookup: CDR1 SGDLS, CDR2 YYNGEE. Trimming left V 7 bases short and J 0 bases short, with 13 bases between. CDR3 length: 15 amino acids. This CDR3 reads CASAGGTPNTGELFF. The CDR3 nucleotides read TGTGCCAGCGCTGGCGGGACTCCGAACACCGGGGAGCTGTTTTTT. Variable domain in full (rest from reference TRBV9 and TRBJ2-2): DSGVTQTPKHLITATGQRVTLRCSPRSGDLSVYWYQQSLDQGLQFLIQYYNGEERAKGNILERFSAQQFPDLHSELNLSSLELGDSALYFCASAGGTPNTGELFFGEGSRLTVL.

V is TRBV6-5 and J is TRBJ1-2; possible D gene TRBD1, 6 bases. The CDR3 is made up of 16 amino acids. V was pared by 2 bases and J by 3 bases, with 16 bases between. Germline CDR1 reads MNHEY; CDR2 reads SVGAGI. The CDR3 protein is CASSYPTVGGDYGYTF. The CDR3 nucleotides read TGTGCCAGCAGTTACCCGACCGTAGGGGGGGACTATGGCTACACCTTC.

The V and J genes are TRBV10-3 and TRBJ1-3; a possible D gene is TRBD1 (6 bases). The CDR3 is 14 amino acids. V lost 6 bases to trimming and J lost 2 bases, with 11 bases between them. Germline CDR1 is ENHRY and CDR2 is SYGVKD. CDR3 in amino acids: CAISTGFPGNTIYF. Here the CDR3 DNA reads TGTGCCATCAGCACAGGGTTCCCTGGAAACACCATATATTTT.

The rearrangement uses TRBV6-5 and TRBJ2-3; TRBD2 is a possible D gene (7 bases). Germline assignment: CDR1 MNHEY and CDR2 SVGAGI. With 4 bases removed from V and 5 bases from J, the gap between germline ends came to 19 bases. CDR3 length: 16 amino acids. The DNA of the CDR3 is TGTGCCAGCAGTTCCGACCACGGGGGGCTTATAGATACGCAGTATTTT. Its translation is CASSSDHGGLIDTQYF.

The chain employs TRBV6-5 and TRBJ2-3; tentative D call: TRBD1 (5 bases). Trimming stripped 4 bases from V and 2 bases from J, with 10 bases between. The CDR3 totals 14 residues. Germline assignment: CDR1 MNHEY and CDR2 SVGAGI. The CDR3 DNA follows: TGTGCCAGCAGTTGGTCAGGGCCCACAGATACGCAGTATTTT. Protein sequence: CASSWSGPTDTQYF.

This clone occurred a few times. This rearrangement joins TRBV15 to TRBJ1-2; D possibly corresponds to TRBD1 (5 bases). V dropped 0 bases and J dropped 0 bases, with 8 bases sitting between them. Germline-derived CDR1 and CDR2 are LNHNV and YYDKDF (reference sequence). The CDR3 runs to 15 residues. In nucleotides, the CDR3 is TGTGCCACCAGCAGAGATATAGGGGCTAACTATGGCTACACCTTC. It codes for CATSRDIGANYGYTF. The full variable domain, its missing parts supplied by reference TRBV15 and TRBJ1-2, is DAMVIQNPRYQVTQFGKPVTLSCSQTLNHNVMYWYQQKSSQAPKLLFHYYDKDFNNEADTPDNFQSRRPNTSFCFLDIRSPGLGDTAMYLCATSRDIGANYGYTFGSGTRLTVV.

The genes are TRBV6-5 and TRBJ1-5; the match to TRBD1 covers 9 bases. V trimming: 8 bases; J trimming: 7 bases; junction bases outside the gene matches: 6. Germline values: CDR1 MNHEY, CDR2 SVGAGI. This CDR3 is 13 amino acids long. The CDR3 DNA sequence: TGTGCCAGCTCGGACAGGGGAGGGCAGCCCCAGCATTTT. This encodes CASSDRGGQPQHF.

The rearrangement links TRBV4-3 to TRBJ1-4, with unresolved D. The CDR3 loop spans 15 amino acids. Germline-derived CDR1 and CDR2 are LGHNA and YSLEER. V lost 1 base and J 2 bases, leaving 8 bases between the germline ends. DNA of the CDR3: TGCGCCAGCAGCCAAGGCGGGGTTACTAATGAAAAACTGTTTTTT. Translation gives CASSQGGVTNEKLFF.

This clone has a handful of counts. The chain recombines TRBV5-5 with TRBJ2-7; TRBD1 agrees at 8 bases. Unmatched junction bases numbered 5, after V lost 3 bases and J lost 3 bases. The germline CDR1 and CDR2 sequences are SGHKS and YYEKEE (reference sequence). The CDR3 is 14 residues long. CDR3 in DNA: TGTGCCAGCAGCTCCCGGGACAGGATCTACGAGCAGTACTTC. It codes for CASSSRDRIYEQYF.

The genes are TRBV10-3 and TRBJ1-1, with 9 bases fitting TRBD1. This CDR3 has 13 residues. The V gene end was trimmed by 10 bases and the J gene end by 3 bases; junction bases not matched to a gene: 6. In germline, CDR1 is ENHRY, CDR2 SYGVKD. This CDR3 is CATRTGDYTEAFF. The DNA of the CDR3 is TGTGCCACCAGGACAGGGGACTACACTGAAGCTTTCTTT.